Following are 31 T cell receptor beta chains from one sample sequenced in a study of radiation and T cells in renal cell carcinoma (dated by TCRdb to 2020 to 2021). The sample's time point label, decoded: blood 2 weeks post-SBRT. This sample's treatment or condition label indicates: 15 Gy SBRT to primary tumor, nephrectomy 4 weeks later. Library preparation was by the immunoSEQ multiplex PCR assay. As stored in TCRdb, this immuneACCESS dataset retains in-frame rearrangements with V and J assigned. A fraction of the clones does not appear; measured against another copy, unresolved V genes explain less than half of the discrepancy, and the remainder lacks a known reason. Here the sample has roughly 140,000 clones; roughly 86% occur a single time. Jointly, the top ten make up 13% of the sample. This material consisted of blood, taken from a patient whose treatment included radiotherapy and nephrectomy. These receptors originate from a woman in her 50s with renal cell carcinoma.

CDR3 protein: CASRPEPGEYGYTF. CDR3 coding DNA: TGTGCCAGCAGGCCGGAGCCGGGAGAATATGGCTACACCTTC. The chain employs TRBV5-4 and TRBJ1-2; D is unresolved. V dropped 5 bases and J dropped 5 bases, with 16 bases sitting between them. CDR1 is SGHNT and CDR2 is YYREEE in the germline V gene (reference sequence). This CDR3 has 14 residues.

The V and J genes are TRBV6-6 and TRBJ1-2; weak D call: TRBD1 (5 bases). Trimming stripped 2 bases from V and 2 bases from J, with 12 bases between. This CDR3 region has 15 residues. CDR1 is MNHNY, CDR2 SVGAGI, per germline (reference sequence). The CDR3 DNA sequence: TGTGCCAGCAGTTACCTGGGACGAAGAAACTATGGCTACACCTTC. This sequence encodes CASSYLGRRNYGYTF.

The gene calls are TRBV2 and TRBJ2-3, with 7 nucleotides matching TRBD2. CDR1 SNHLY and CDR2 FYNNEI come from the germline V gene. Trimming cost V 7 bases and J 3 bases; bases outside gene matches: 4. CDR3 length equals 13 residues. The CDR3, as DNA: TGTGCCAGCATGAAACTAGCGACAGATACGCAGTATTTT. Translation: CASMKLATDTQYF.

The CDR3 reads CASSDLWQGHGNTIYF. In DNA, the CDR3 is TGCGCCAGCAGTGACCTATGGCAGGGGCACGGAAACACCATATATTTT. The chain carries TRBV10-2 and TRBJ1-3; maybe TRBD1 (6 bases). The V gene's germline CDR1 is WSHSY and CDR2 SAAADI. The CDR3 is 16 residues long. V was trimmed by 3 bases and J by 4 bases, leaving 16 bases between them.

The chain uses TRBV6-5 and TRBJ2-1, with a tentative D call TRBD1 (6 bases). V dropped 0 bases and J dropped 2 bases, with 11 bases sitting between them. Germline V gene data show CDR1 as MNHEY and CDR2 as SVGAGI. The CDR3 runs 16 residues. The CDR3 reads CASSYSTRGAYNEQFF. CDR3 nucleotide sequence: TGTGCCAGCAGTTACTCGACCAGGGGCGCCTACAATGAGCAGTTCTTC.

This chain joins TRBV2 and TRBJ1-2, with D possibly being TRBD1 (5 bases). The germline gives CDR1 SNHLY, CDR2 FYNNEI. Trimming stripped 2 bases from V and 3 bases from J, with 10 bases between. CDR3 length equals 14 residues. CDR3 amino acids: CASSELGEDYGYTF. CDR3 coding DNA: TGTGCCAGCAGTGAATTGGGGGAAGACTATGGCTACACCTTC.

V usage is TRBV5-1 and J usage is TRBJ2-3; D unresolved. The germline CDR1 and CDR2 sequences are SGHRS and YFSETQ. V was cut by 0 bases and J by 0 bases, with 8 bases left in between. The CDR3 consists of 15 residues. For the CDR3, the DNA is TGCGCCAGCAGCTTGGCTCCATCAAGCACAGATACGCAGTATTTT. This gives the protein CASSLAPSSTDTQYF.

In regard to this clone: At one end, the junction sequence differs from germline, possibly due to a read error. The chain recombines TRBV11-2 with TRBJ1-2; D gene unclear. The germline V gene encodes CDR1 SGHAT and CDR2 FQNNGV. The CDR3 is made up of 12 amino acids. CDR3 nucleotide sequence: TGTGCCAGCAGCTTAGGTAGAGTTGGACCCCTCTTC. Its translation is CASSLGRVGPLF.

This chain uses TRBV15 with TRBJ1-2; TRBD1 is a possible D gene (6 bases). There are 13 residues in the CDR3. Germline V gene data show CDR1 as LNHNV and CDR2 as YYDKDF (reference sequence). V lost 4 bases and J 5 bases, leaving 11 bases between the germline ends. The CDR3 is CATSTGQNYGYTF. CDR3 bases: TGTGCCACCAGCACAGGACAGAATTATGGCTACACCTTC.

This clone has just one count. CDR3 sequence: CASRVGTLSTDTQYF. The CDR3 DNA reads as TGTGCCAGCAGAGTCGGGACTCTCAGCACAGATACGCAGTATTTT. The V and J genes are TRBV2 and TRBJ2-3, with a possible D match to TRBD2 (6 bases). Germline V gene data show CDR1 as SNHLY and CDR2 as FYNNEI. This CDR3 is 15 amino acids long. Between the trimmed V and J ends, which lost 6 bases and 0 bases, there was a span of 13 bases. Full variable domain (remainder filled in from reference TRBV2 and TRBJ2-3): EPEVTQTPSHQVTQMGQEVILRCVPISNHLYFYWYRQILGQKVEFLVSFYNNEISEKSEIFDDQFSVERPDGSNFTLKIRSTKLEDSAMYFCASRVGTLSTDTQYFGPGTRLTVL.

The genes are TRBV7-2 and TRBJ2-7; 9 nucleotides align to TRBD2. Per germline, CDR1 SGHTA and CDR2 FQGNSA. The V gene end was trimmed by 4 bases and the J gene end by 6 bases; junction bases not matched to a gene: 1. The CDR3 is 12 residues long. The DNA for the CDR3 is TGTGCCAGCAGCTCTAGCGGGGTCGAGCAGTACTTC. This translates into CASSSSGVEQYF.

The rearrangement links TRBV7-8 to TRBJ2-7, with D uncertain. This CDR3 is 16 amino acids long. Germline V gene lookup returns CDR1 SGHVS and CDR2 FQNEAQ. Trimming shortened V by 1 base and J by 1 base, and 14 bases separated the two germline ends. Here the CDR3 DNA reads TGTGCCAGCAGCTTAGTGGTCGGCAGCTCATCCTACGAGCAGTACTTC. It translates to CASSLVVGSSSYEQYF. Full variable domain (rest looked up from reference TRBV7-8 and TRBJ2-7): GAGVSQSPRYKVAKRGQDVALRCDPISGHVSLFWYQQALGQGPEFLTYFQNEAQLDKSGLPSDRFFAERPEGSVSTLKIQRTQQEDSAVYLCASSLVVGSSSYEQYFGPGTRLTVT.

The chain employs TRBV4-1 and TRBJ1-4, with 8 bases identical to TRBD1. J was trimmed by 6 bases and V by 3 bases; bases with no gene match: 3. The germline gives CDR1 MGHRA, CDR2 YSYEKL. The CDR3 consists of 14 residues. CDR3 sequence (DNA): TGCGCCAGCAGCCAGGACAGGGTGTATGAAAAACTGTTTTTT. This sequence encodes CASSQDRVYEKLFF.

This clone has a single count. The chain joins TRBV29-1 to TRBJ1-1, with D perhaps matching TRBD1 (5 bases). V gave up 7 bases and J gave up 0 bases, with 6 bases separating them. CDR1 is SQVTM, CDR2 ANQGSEA, per germline. This CDR3 has 11 amino acids. In nucleotides, the CDR3 is TGCAGCGGACAGCTGAACACTGAAGCTTTCTTT. It is translated as CSGQLNTEAFF.

V usage is TRBV7-2 and J usage is TRBJ1-5; D unresolved. Germline V gives CDR1 SGHTA, CDR2 FQGNSA. The V gene lost 5 bases and the J gene lost 8 bases, with 13 bases spanning the gap. The CDR3 has 13 residues. CDR3 DNA: TGTGCCAGCAGCGATTTCTTATTGAAGCCCCAGCATTTT. Translated, it gives CASSDFLLKPQHF. Based on the CDR3 plus reference TRBV7-2 and TRBJ1-5, the full variable domain is GAGVSQSPSNKVTEKGKDVELRCDPISGHTALYWYRQSLGQGLEFLIYFQGNSAPDKSGLPSDRFSAERTGGSVSTLTIQRTQQEDSAVYLCASSDFLLKPQHFGDGTRLSIL.

The chain joins TRBV5-5 to TRBJ2-7, with TRBD1 matching over 11 bases. The trim removed 4 bases at V and 3 bases at J, leaving 6 bases unmatched. This CDR3 is 15 amino acids long. Germline V lookup: CDR1 SGHKS, CDR2 YYEKEE (reference sequence). CDR3 bases: TGTGCCAGCAGCGGACCGGGACAGGGGGTCTACGAGCAGTACTTC. Its protein product is CASSGPGQGVYEQYF.

V usage is TRBV11-1 and J usage is TRBJ1-6, with TRBD1 matching over 11 bases. The CDR3 has 17 residues. From germline, CDR1 is SGHAT and CDR2 FQDESV (reference sequence). Germline trimming cut 6 bases from V and 6 bases from J; bases unmatched to any gene: 10. The DNA for the CDR3 is TGTGCCAGCAGTCAACCCGGACAGGGGGCCGCTAATTCACCCCTCCACTTT. This encodes CASSQPGQGAANSPLHF.

The V and J genes are TRBV7-9 and TRBJ1-4; possible D gene TRBD1, 5 bases. The V gene lost 1 base and the J gene lost 8 bases, with 8 bases spanning the gap. Germline V gene lookup returns CDR1 SEHNR and CDR2 FQNEAQ (reference sequence). This CDR3 is 13 amino acids long. This CDR3 reads CASSLGGEEKLFF. The CDR3, as DNA: TGTGCCAGCAGCTTAGGAGGGGAAGAAAAACTGTTTTTT.

The chain's CDR3 is CASSPQAYNSPLHF. DNA for the CDR3: TGTGCCAGCAGCCCACAAGCGTATAATTCACCCCTCCACTTT. V usage is TRBV7-2 and J usage is TRBJ1-6; no clear D. The germline CDR1 and CDR2 sequences are SGHTA and FQGNSA. The V and J ends lost 5 bases and 4 bases respectively, with 9 bases between them. The CDR3 has 14 residues. Drawing the rest from reference TRBV7-2 and TRBJ1-6, the complete variable domain is GAGVSQSPSNKVTEKGKDVELRCDPISGHTALYWYRQSLGQGLEFLIYFQGNSAPDKSGLPSDRFSAERTGGSVSTLTIQRTQQEDSAVYLCASSPQAYNSPLHFGNGTRLTVT.

This rearrangement joins TRBV19 to TRBJ2-7, with 11 bases lining up with TRBD1. Per germline, CDR1 LNHDA and CDR2 SQIVND (reference sequence). The CDR3 runs to 15 residues. V trimming: 8 bases; J trimming: 4 bases; junction bases outside the gene matches: 10. The CDR3 protein is CASRDPGQGGYEQYF. The CDR3 DNA is TGTGCCAGTCGAGATCCGGGACAGGGGGGTTACGAGCAGTACTTC. The full variable domain, completed using reference TRBV19 and TRBJ2-7, is DGGITQSPKYLFRKEGQNVTLSCEQNLNHDAMYWYRQDPGQGLRLIYYSQIVNDFQKGDIAEGYSVSREKKESFPLTVTSAQKNPTAFYLCASRDPGQGGYEQYFGPGTRLTVT.

The CDR3 DNA is TGTGCCAGCAGCTTCGGACTAGCGACCCAGTACTTC. It encodes CASSFGLATQYF. The chain uses TRBV5-8 and TRBJ2-5, with 8 bases matching TRBD2. The CDR3 consists of 12 residues. The germline CDR1 and CDR2 sequences are SGHTS and YDEGEE. J lost 7 bases, V lost 2 bases, and 1 base had no gene match.

The J gene is TRBJ2-3, the V gene TRBV6-5; the D gene is possibly TRBD1 (5 bases). Germline assignment: CDR1 MNHEY and CDR2 SVGAGI. V dropped 7 bases and J dropped 4 bases, with 12 bases sitting between them. This CDR3 spans 13 amino acids. In DNA form, the CDR3 reads TGTGCCAGCACCGCAGGGTGGTCAGATACGCAGTATTTT. Translation gives CASTAGWSDTQYF.

The V and J genes are TRBV7-2 and TRBJ1-3; D remains unclear. CDR1 is SGHTA, CDR2 FQGNSA, per germline. The CDR3 length is 15 residues. Trimming left V 2 bases short and J 0 bases short, with 8 bases between. The CDR3 region has the DNA TGTGCCAGCAGCTTAATGGAAAACTCTGGAAACACCATATATTTT. Amino acids: CASSLMENSGNTIYF.

This chain links TRBV19 with TRBJ1-2, with no clear D. Germline lookup yields CDR1 LNHDA and CDR2 SQIVND (reference sequence). CDR3 length: 15 residues. V dropped 2 bases and J dropped 0 bases, with 10 bases sitting between them. The CDR3 region has the DNA TGTGCCAGTAGTATATGGAGAACCTCTAACTATGGCTACACCTTC. It translates to CASSIWRTSNYGYTF.

The rearrangement links TRBV5-6 to TRBJ2-2; D gene uncertain. V was shortened by 0 bases and J by 6 bases, with 6 bases between the two germline ends. This CDR3 spans 13 amino acids. CDR1 is SGHDT and CDR2 is YYEEEE in the germline V gene. DNA for the CDR3: TGTGCCAGCAGCTTGGGTGCTGCCGGGGAGCTGTTTTTT. Residues: CASSLGAAGELFF.

The rearrangement uses TRBV7-9 and TRBJ2-7; 7 bases agree with TRBD1. The CDR3 runs 13 residues. With 8 bases clipped from V and 2 bases from J, the junction kept 6 bases outside the gene matches. Germline CDR1 is SEHNR and CDR2 is FQNEAQ (reference sequence). The CDR3 loop reads CASCPDRTYEQYF. CDR3 nucleotides: TGTGCCAGCTGCCCGGACAGGACCTACGAGCAGTACTTC. Using reference TRBV7-9 and TRBJ2-7 for the parts outside the CDR3, the full variable domain is DTGVSQNPRHKITKRGQNVTFRCDPISEHNRLYWYRQTLGQGPEFLTYFQNEAQLEKSRLLSDRFSAERPKGSFSTLEIQRTEQGDSAMYLCASCPDRTYEQYFGPGTRLTVT.

V usage is TRBV15 and J usage is TRBJ2-7; maybe TRBD1 (6 bases). The CDR3 totals 14 residues. V was shortened by 4 bases and J by 2 bases, with 12 bases between the two germline ends. Germline lookup yields CDR1 LNHNV and CDR2 YYDKDF (reference sequence). As DNA, the CDR3 is TGTGCCACCAGCATAAGGACAGAACCCTACGAGCAGTACTTC. It encodes CATSIRTEPYEQYF.

This chain uses TRBV4-1 with TRBJ2-1; TRBD2 matches at 12 bases. With 5 bases clipped from V and 3 bases from J, the junction kept 14 bases outside the gene matches. Germline V lookup: CDR1 MGHRA, CDR2 YSYEKL. The CDR3 contains 19 residues. The DNA for the CDR3 is TGCGCCAGCAGCACCCCCCCCGGGACTAGCGGGCCGGACTACAATGAGCAGTTCTTC. Its translation is CASSTPPGTSGPDYNEQFF.

The chain joins TRBV7-9 to TRBJ2-6, with D possibly TRBD1 on 5 matching bases. Germline loops: CDR1 SEHNR, CDR2 FQNEAQ (reference sequence). V lost 9 bases and J lost 1, with 10 bases in between. The CDR3 has 14 residues. Here the CDR3 DNA reads TGTGCCAGTTCAGGGTTTTCTGGGGCCAACGTCCTGACTTTC. Translated: CASSGFSGANVLTF.

The rearrangement links TRBV19 to TRBJ1-6, with no clear D. From germline, CDR1 is LNHDA and CDR2 SQIVND (reference sequence). Trimming removed 1 base from V and 7 bases from J, with 17 bases in between. The CDR3 spans 17 residues. The CDR3 DNA reads as TGTGCCAGTAGTATAGCGAGCATGGACCTTGGAAATTCACCCCTCCACTTT. It codes for CASSIASMDLGNSPLHF.

This chain joins TRBV7-9 and TRBJ2-7, with unresolved D. The germline V gene encodes CDR1 SEHNR and CDR2 FQNEAQ (reference sequence). The CDR3 loop spans 16 amino acids. The V end was cut by 0 bases, the J end by 2 bases, with 14 bases between. CDR3 DNA sequence: TGTGCCAGCAGCTTAGCGCGGTCAAAAACAACCTACGAGCAGTACTTC. It translates to CASSLARSKTTYEQYF.